The clone carrying this T cell receptor beta chain was observed many times. The target antigen is unknown. The trim removed 5 bases at V and 1 base at J, leaving 7 bases unmatched. The CDR3 is 17 residues long. Germline assignment: CDR1 SGHVS and CDR2 FQNEAQ. The data derive from a study of CD8 T cells in ankylosing spondylitis. General study findings and limits: Clones linked to disease were reported to show significant enrichment in matched ankylosing spondylitis synovial fluid. Among TCR beta sequences, a motif of eight or nine highly homologous variants appeared characteristic of ankylosing spondylitis blood.

Each CDR3 protein is one row after TCRdb ran MiXCR on the 5' RACE reads. This table holds 80,000 to 100,000 distinct CDR3 sequences, roughly 8.7% found once. This clonotype was sampled from a male donor with ankylosing spondylitis or in good health (not recorded which). The J gene is TRBJ2-3, the V gene TRBV7-8; 12 bases line up with TRBD2. Sequenced input: blood, either unsorted or a sorted T cell fraction (not recorded which). CDR3 sequence (DNA): TGTGCCAGCAGCCCGCTGAGGACTAGCGGGGGCACAGATACGCAGTATTTT. This gives the protein CASSPLRTSGGTDTQYF.